These 7 T cell receptor beta chains originate from one sample sequenced in a study of T cells in Graves' hyperthyroidism and ophthalmopathy. RNA transcripts gave rise to amplified TCR beta CDR3 regions. First-round RT-PCR targeting the TCR CDR3 was performed with the HTBI primer set. TCRdb used MiXCR to reprocess the multiplex PCR reads, holding one entry per CDR3 protein. The data hold about 600,000 distinct CDR3 sequences, with 16% observed a single time. The source material was blood. The receptors come from a woman between 35 and 50 years old with Graves' ophthalmopathy.

This clonotype occurred many times. The gene calls are TRBV2 and TRBJ2-3; possible D gene TRBD2, 7 bases. The V gene's germline CDR1 is SNHLY and CDR2 FYNNEI. Trimming took 6 bases from V and 4 from J, leaving 14 bases between them. CDR3 length: 14 residues. CDR3 residues: CASSLGEGADTQYF. The CDR3 DNA is TGTGCCAGCAGCCTAGGGGAGGGGGCAGATACGCAGTATTTT. The variable domain in full, completed from reference TRBV2 and TRBJ2-3, reads EPEVTQTPSHQVTQMGQEVILRCVPISNHLYFYWYRQILGQKVEFLVSFYNNEISEKSEIFDDQFSVERPDGSNFTLKIRSTKLEDSAMYFCASSLGEGADTQYFGPGTRLTVL.

This chain joins TRBV7-2 and TRBJ2-7; D not certain. The CDR3 length is 15 residues. CDR1 and CDR2 (germline): SGHTA, FQGNSA. V was trimmed by 1 base and J by 5 bases, leaving 15 bases between them. The CDR3 loop reads CASSLGAAPTNEQYF. The DNA of the CDR3 is TGTGCCAGCAGCTTAGGGGCAGCTCCGACAAACGAGCAGTACTTC.

This clonotype was recorded many times. The chain joins TRBV10-3 to TRBJ1-2; maybe TRBD1 (5 bases). Trimming left V 4 bases short and J 4 bases short, with 16 bases between. The CDR3 sequence is 15 residues long. Looked up from germline, CDR1 is ENHRY and CDR2 is SYGVKD. The CDR3 spells CAISVGIIGAYGYTF. CDR3 nucleotides: TGTGCCATCAGTGTCGGGATTATTGGGGCCTATGGCTACACCTTC.

The sample holds many counts of this clonotype. CDR3 nucleotide sequence: TGTGCCAGCAGCTTAGGGGGACTAGCGGGAACGACAGATACGCAGTATTTT. Protein sequence: CASSLGGLAGTTDTQYF. The J gene is TRBJ2-3, the V gene TRBV7-8; 13 bases line up with TRBD2. Looked up from germline, CDR1 is SGHVS and CDR2 is FQNEAQ. This CDR3 is built from 17 residues. After removal of 1 base from V and 3 bases from J, the junction contained 4 bases not matched to a gene.

In its sample, this clonotype was seen many times. The chain carries TRBV2 and TRBJ1-1; a possible D gene is TRBD1 (6 bases). The CDR3 loop spans 14 amino acids. Germline lookup yields CDR1 SNHLY and CDR2 FYNNEI. V was cut by 7 bases and J by 4 bases, with 16 bases left in between. This CDR3 is CASMPQGYGTEAFF. The CDR3, as DNA: TGTGCCAGCATGCCACAGGGCTATGGCACTGAAGCTTTCTTT.

This clonotype was seen repeatedly, ten times or more. The V call is TRBV20-1, the J call TRBJ1-1, with 7 bases aligning to TRBD1. The V and J ends lost 3 bases and 0 bases, in that order; junction bases with no gene match: 7. Looked up from germline, CDR1 is DFQATT and CDR2 is SNEGSKA (reference sequence). There are 15 residues in the CDR3. The CDR3 protein is CSASLLGQLNTEAFF. The CDR3 DNA follows: TGCAGTGCTAGCCTCTTGGGACAGCTGAACACTGAAGCTTTCTTT.

At least ten counts were recorded for this clonotype. This chain uses TRBV12-3 or TRBV12-4 with TRBJ1-2, with D hard to call. Between the trimmed V and J ends, which lost 7 bases and 6 bases, there was a span of 27 bases. The CDR3 runs to 17 residues. The DNA for the CDR3 is TGTGCCAGCACCTTTGAAGCGCCGCAGGATAGGGCGGATGGCTACACCTTC. This gives the protein CASTFEAPQDRADGYTF.